The TCR beta chain under discussion was sequenced for a study of T-cell reconstitution after alpha-beta-depleted transplantation in children. TCRbeta library preparation incorporated unique molecular identifiers. TCRdb reanalysed the PCR reads using MiXCR and keeps one entry per CDR3 protein. This table has about 980,000 distinct CDR3 sequences, 25% to 30% appearing once. The source is a boy under two years old who had a stem cell transplant for SCID, so the T cells may come from the graft donor. The sample here was PBMCs, mostly from graft donor cells, taken 360 days after TCRalphabeta/CD19-depleted stem cell transplant.

The CDR3 sequence: CASSLTTGIDGYTF. Written as DNA, the CDR3 is TGCGCCAGCAGCTTGACTACAGGGATAGATGGCTACACCTTC. The J gene is TRBJ1-2, the V gene TRBV5-1; weak D call: TRBD1 (6 bases). This CDR3 spans 14 amino acids. Looked up from germline, CDR1 is SGHRS and CDR2 is YFSETQ. Trimming stripped 1 base from V and 6 bases from J, with 13 bases between.